The 23 T cell receptor beta chains below come from one sample, sequenced in a study of radiotherapy plus CTLA-4 blockade in lung cancer. Repertoires were generated with immunoSEQ multiplex PCR, while TCRdb's copy carries only in-frame clones and drops some. This table has about 51,000 clones, around 79% appearing once. The starting material was peripheral blood, obtained from a patient treated with radiotherapy plus ipilimumab. Source of these receptors: a human donor with non-small cell lung cancer whose response to radiotherapy plus ipilimumab could not be evaluated.

The V call is TRBV30, the J call TRBJ2-5, with TRBD1 as a possible D gene (6 bases). Between the trimmed V and J ends, which lost 2 bases and 1 base, there was a span of 11 bases. The germline CDR1 and CDR2 sequences are GTSNPN and SVGIG (reference sequence). The CDR3 runs 14 residues. The CDR3 nucleotides read TGTGCCTGGAGTTCAAGGGGGATCCAAGAGACCCAGTACTTC. Translated, it gives CAWSSRGIQETQYF.

The V call is TRBV5-1, the J call TRBJ1-2; D is unresolved. Germline CDR1 and CDR2: SGHRS and YFSETQ. The CDR3 spans 14 residues. Trimming cost V 4 bases and J 1 base, with 11 bases left between them. CDR3 sequence (DNA): TGCGCCAGCAGCCCGGCACGAGGTAACTATGGCTACACCTTC. Its protein product is CASSPARGNYGYTF.

V and J are TRBV11-2 and TRBJ2-7; 7 nucleotides agree with TRBD1. CDR1 SGHAT and CDR2 FQNNGV come from the germline V gene. CDR3 length: 12 residues. The V gene end was trimmed by 5 bases and the J gene end by 5 bases; junction bases not matched to a gene: 3. In nucleotides, the CDR3 is TGTGCCAGCAGCCGTGACAGGGACGAGCAGTACTTC. This sequence encodes CASSRDRDEQYF.

The V gene is TRBV7-3, the J gene TRBJ2-1, with D possibly TRBD2 on 7 matching bases. Looked up from germline, CDR1 is SGHTA and CDR2 is FQGTGA. The V end lost 2 bases, the J end lost 1 base, and 12 bases lay between the germline ends. The CDR3 totals 16 residues. The CDR3 DNA follows: TGTGCCAGCAGCTTATGGGGGGGGGCATCCTACAATGAGCAGTTCTTC. Protein product: CASSLWGGASYNEQFF.

The rearrangement uses TRBV9 and TRBJ2-7; D might be TRBD2 (5 bases). The germline V gene has CDR1 SGDLS and CDR2 YYNGEE. Trimming took 1 base from V and 2 from J, leaving 10 bases between them. The CDR3 sequence is 14 residues long. CDR3: CASSVSGKTYEQYF. The CDR3 coding sequence is TGTGCCAGCAGCGTAAGCGGTAAGACCTACGAGCAGTACTTC.

The chain couples TRBV18 to TRBJ1-5; the D gene is possibly TRBD1 (5 bases). Germline V gene sequence: CDR1 KGHSH, CDR2 LQKENI. V was clipped by 2 bases and J by 0 bases, with 11 bases between them. The CDR3 extends over 16 amino acids. CDR3 loop: CASSPAGVYSNQPQHF. DNA of the CDR3: TGTGCCAGCTCACCAGCGGGGGTTTATAGCAATCAGCCCCAGCATTTT. The full variable domain, completed using reference TRBV18 and TRBJ1-5, is NAGVMQNPRHLVRRRGQEARLRCSPMKGHSHVYWYRQLPEEGLKFMVYLQKENIIDESGMPKERFSAEFPKEGPSILRIQQVVRGDSAAYFCASSPAGVYSNQPQHFGDGTRLSIL.

The chain couples TRBV7-6 to TRBJ2-2; 13 bases line up with TRBD2. The CDR3 totals 18 residues. V shed 5 bases, J shed 4 bases, and the junction held 10 bases outside the gene matches. CDR1 and CDR2 from the germline V gene are SGHVS and FNYEAQ. The CDR3 protein is CASSPRTSGGFGTGELFF. The CDR3 DNA follows: TGTGCCAGCAGCCCCCGGACTAGCGGGGGTTTCGGCACCGGGGAGCTGTTTTTT.

The V call is TRBV5-1, the J call TRBJ1-1, with a possible D match to TRBD1 (5 bases). The CDR3 length is 16 residues. The germline CDR1 and CDR2 sequences are SGHRS and YFSETQ. V was shortened by 3 bases and J by 1 base, with 16 bases between the two germline ends. The CDR3 reads CASSSTPRGTNTEAFF. DNA of the CDR3: TGCGCCAGCAGCTCAACCCCCCGGGGGACGAACACTGAAGCTTTCTTT. Supplemented by reference TRBV5-1 and TRBJ1-1, the full variable domain reads KAGVTQTPRYLIKTRGQQVTLSCSPISGHRSVSWYQQTPGQGLQFLFEYFSETQRNKGNFPGRFSGRQFSNSRSEMNVSTLELGDSALYLCASSSTPRGTNTEAFFGQGTRLTVV.

The chain links TRBV6-4 to TRBJ1-2; TRBD1 matches 7 bases. Germline V gene lookup returns CDR1 MRHNA and CDR2 SNTAGT. The CDR3 length is 15 residues. V lost 0 bases, J lost 6 bases, and 7 bases stayed unmatched. Written as DNA, the CDR3 is TGTGCCAGCAGTGACTCGAACAGGGGCGTCGATGGCTACACCTTC. This encodes CASSDSNRGVDGYTF.

This chain uses TRBV28 with TRBJ1-4; D may be TRBD1 (6 bases). The germline V and J ends were trimmed by 3 bases and 6 bases, with 20 bases remaining between them. The CDR3 sequence is 17 residues long. Germline V gene sequence: CDR1 MDHEN, CDR2 SYDVKM. DNA for the CDR3: TGTGCCAGCAGTTTGGACAGAAGCTACGGGTATCATGAAAAACTGTTTTTT. It encodes CASSLDRSYGYHEKLFF. Together with reference TRBV28 and TRBJ1-4, the CDR3 gives the full variable domain: DVKVTQSSRYLVKRTGEKVFLECVQDMDHENMFWYRQDPGLGLRLIYFSYDVKMKEKGDIPEGYSVSREKKERFSLILESASTNQTSMYLCASSLDRSYGYHEKLFFGSGTQLSVL.

This clone was seen more than once but under ten times. The V and J genes are TRBV5-1 and TRBJ2-2; D is possibly TRBD1 (5 bases). Trimming cost V 2 bases and J 8 bases, with 10 bases left between them. Germline loops: CDR1 SGHRS, CDR2 YFSETQ. The CDR3 extends over 13 amino acids. The CDR3 is CASSLIQGGELFF. The CDR3, as DNA: TGCGCCAGCAGCTTAATCCAGGGAGGGGAGCTGTTTTTT.

CDR3: CASSLSGGPKGEQFF. CDR3 coding DNA: TGTGCCAGCAGCCTTAGCGGGGGCCCTAAGGGTGAGCAGTTCTTC. The chain joins TRBV9 to TRBJ2-1, with 9 nucleotides matching TRBD2. This CDR3 has 15 residues. In germline, CDR1 is SGDLS, CDR2 YYNGEE. Germline trimming cut 4 bases from V and 9 bases from J; bases unmatched to any gene: 11. Using reference TRBV9 and TRBJ2-1 for the parts outside the CDR3, the full variable domain is DSGVTQTPKHLITATGQRVTLRCSPRSGDLSVYWYQQSLDQGLQFLIQYYNGEERAKGNILERFSAQQFPDLHSELNLSSLELGDSALYFCASSLSGGPKGEQFFGPGTRLTVL.

V and J are TRBV7-2 and TRBJ1-6; 8 bases align to TRBD1. The V segment lost 2 bases and the J segment 9 bases; nucleotides outside the gene matches: 6. The germline V gene encodes CDR1 SGHTA and CDR2 FQGNSA. The length of the CDR3 is 15 residues. In DNA form, the CDR3 reads TGTGCCAGCAGCTTATCACGGACAGGGAGTTCACCCCTCCACTTT. Its translation is CASSLSRTGSSPLHF.

The chain uses TRBV19 and TRBJ2-1; no firm D call. Germline V CDR1 and CDR2: LNHDA, SQIVND (reference sequence). The germline V and J ends were trimmed by 5 bases and 2 bases, with 10 bases remaining between them. The CDR3 loop spans 14 amino acids. The CDR3 protein is CASSYPGPYNEQFF. The CDR3 DNA is TGTGCCAGTAGTTACCCTGGCCCCTACAATGAGCAGTTCTTC.

The J gene is TRBJ2-7, the V gene TRBV6-1, with 11 bases identical to TRBD2. The CDR3 runs to 14 residues. After removal of 6 bases from V and 4 bases from J, the junction contained 5 bases not matched to a gene. Per germline, CDR1 MNHNS and CDR2 SASEGT. The DNA for the CDR3 is TGTGCCAGCAGCGGGACTAGCGGCCAATACGAGCAGTACTTC. Its translation: CASSGTSGQYEQYF.

The chain couples TRBV7-9 to TRBJ1-5; 8 positions agree with TRBD1. The CDR3 length is 14 residues. The trim removed 5 bases at V and 4 bases at J, leaving 4 bases unmatched. Germline lookup yields CDR1 SEHNR and CDR2 FQNEAQ (reference sequence). The CDR3 spells CASSLQGGNQPQHF. As DNA, the CDR3 is TGTGCCAGCAGCCTACAGGGGGGAAATCAGCCCCAGCATTTT.

This clone was seen more than once but under ten times. The V gene is TRBV2, the J gene TRBJ1-2; 9 nucleotides line up with TRBD1. This CDR3 is built from 15 residues. J was trimmed by 4 bases and V by 4 bases; bases with no gene match: 7. CDR1 SNHLY and CDR2 FYNNEI come from the germline V gene. This CDR3 reads CASSVMTGGGYGYTF. In nucleotides, the CDR3 is TGTGCCAGCAGTGTAATGACAGGGGGAGGCTATGGCTACACCTTC.

This clone came up a few times. The V and J genes are TRBV28 and TRBJ1-5; TRBD1 matches 7 bases. The V gene's germline CDR1 is MDHEN and CDR2 SYDVKM. V shed 6 bases and J 3 bases; nucleotides not matched to a gene: 8. The CDR3 covers 15 residues. CDR3 protein: CASRESQGYNQPQHF. In nucleotides, the CDR3 is TGTGCCAGCAGAGAATCACAGGGGTACAATCAGCCCCAGCATTTT.

The chain employs TRBV4-3 and TRBJ2-7, with D tentatively TRBD2 (5 bases). From germline, CDR1 is LGHNA and CDR2 YSLEER. CDR3 length: 13 residues. V shed 0 bases and J shed 11 bases, with 14 bases lying between them. The CDR3 DNA is TGCGCCAGCAGCCAAGAAGTATCTAGCCTGAAGTACTTC. This sequence encodes CASSQEVSSLKYF.

The rearrangement links TRBV4-3 to TRBJ1-1; 7 bases agree with TRBD1. CDR1 and CDR2 from the germline V gene are LGHNA and YSLEER. The CDR3 consists of 14 residues. J gave up 3 bases and V 3 bases, and 4 bases lay outside the gene matches. CDR3 coding DNA: TGCGCCAGCAGCCAGGCCGACAGGGACACTGAAGCTTTCTTT. It is translated as CASSQADRDTEAFF.

Points on this clone: At one end, the junction sequence differs from germline, possibly due to a read error. The chain recombines TRBV7-6 with TRBJ2-7; 10 bases align to TRBD2. Germline V gene sequence: CDR1 SGHVS, CDR2 FNYEAQ. The CDR3 is 15 residues long. CDR3 bases: TGTGTCAGCAGCGGACAGACTAGCGGGTTCTACGAGCAGTACTTC. This translates into CVSSGQTSGFYEQYF.

This clone occurred a few times. The rearrangement links TRBV2 to TRBJ2-5; 9 nucleotides line up with TRBD2. The J call is in doubt because the DNA end fits TRBJ2-7 better. This CDR3 has 15 residues. The germline V gene has CDR1 SNHLY and CDR2 FYNNEI. This CDR3 is CASSERGRALYEQYF. The CDR3, as DNA: TGTGCCAGCAGTGAACGCGGGAGGGCTCTTTACGAGCAGTACTTC.

This clone was detected only a few times. The chain is built from TRBV6-1 and TRBJ1-1; the match to TRBD1 covers 8 bases. Germline V gives CDR1 MNHNS, CDR2 SASEGT. This CDR3 comprises 14 residues. The V and J ends lost 3 bases and 4 bases, in that order; junction bases with no gene match: 4. The CDR3 bases are TGTGCCAGCAGTGAGACAGGGGACGTCACTGAAGCTTTCTTT. This gives the protein CASSETGDVTEAFF.